The 27 T cell receptor beta chains below all came from one sample that was sequenced in a study of CD4 T cells in relation to SARS-CoV-2 and coronaviruses. Produced via immunoSEQ multiplex PCR; TCRdb's table is partial and in-frame only. The table has tens of thousands of clones, roughly 85% seen once. These receptors' targets are unknown. Material: naive CD4+ T cells from PBMCs, cultured in vitro. Indicated subset: naive CD4+ T cells isolated by negative enrichment. These receptors were taken from an adult with COVID-19.

The rearrangement joins TRBV6-1 to TRBJ2-1, with a possible D match to TRBD1 (6 bases). Trimming left V 3 bases short and J 10 bases short, with 13 bases between. The germline CDR1 and CDR2 sequences are MNHNS and SASEGT. The CDR3 totals 13 residues. This chain's CDR3 is CASSDTLTGEQFF. The CDR3 bases are TGTGCCAGCAGTGATACACTCACAGGGGAGCAGTTCTTC.

The gene calls are TRBV18 and TRBJ1-2; D gene ambiguous. In germline, CDR1 is KGHSH, CDR2 LQKENI. The CDR3 contains 13 residues. V gave up 6 bases and J gave up 2 bases, with 10 bases separating them. This chain's CDR3 is CASSPDTNYGYTF. CDR3 bases: TGTGCCAGCTCTCCAGACACCAACTATGGCTACACCTTC. Full variable domain (remainder filled in from reference TRBV18 and TRBJ1-2): NAGVMQNPRHLVRRRGQEARLRCSPMKGHSHVYWYRQLPEEGLKFMVYLQKENIIDESGMPKERFSAEFPKEGPSILRIQQVVRGDSAAYFCASSPDTNYGYTFGSGTRLTVV.

The DNA of the CDR3 is TGCGCCAGCAGCCAAGTCACTAGCGGGATTAGCACAGATACGCAGTATTTT. Residues: CASSQVTSGISTDTQYF. The rearrangement links TRBV4-3 to TRBJ2-3, with 10 bases that match TRBD2. Germline CDR1 LGHNA, CDR2 YSLEER. There are 17 residues in the CDR3. V lost 1 base, J lost 0 bases, and 4 bases stayed unmatched.

This rearrangement joins TRBV30 to TRBJ2-7, with a weak D call TRBD1 (6 bases). Looked up from germline, CDR1 is GTSNPN and CDR2 is SVGIG (reference sequence). There are 14 residues in the CDR3. Trimming stripped 2 bases from V and 1 base from J, with 12 bases between. The CDR3 region has the DNA TGTGCCTGGAGTATCCCGACAGGATCCTACGAGCAGTACTTC. It yields the protein CAWSIPTGSYEQYF.

This clone was seen only once. The rearrangement uses TRBV5-1 and TRBJ1-2, with D possibly TRBD1 on 6 matching bases. Trimming removed 0 bases from V and 7 bases from J, with 19 bases in between. The germline V gene has CDR1 SGHRS and CDR2 YFSETQ. CDR3 length equals 16 residues. The CDR3: CASSLGTVEARSGYTF. CDR3 sequence (DNA): TGCGCCAGCAGCTTGGGGACAGTGGAGGCCCGGAGTGGCTACACCTTC. Full variable domain (outside the CDR3, taken from reference TRBV5-1 and TRBJ1-2): KAGVTQTPRYLIKTRGQQVTLSCSPISGHRSVSWYQQTPGQGLQFLFEYFSETQRNKGNFPGRFSGRQFSNSRSEMNVSTLELGDSALYLCASSLGTVEARSGYTFGSGTRLTVV.

J is TRBJ2-2 and V is TRBV7-8; D remains unclear. This CDR3 has 20 amino acids. The V and J ends lost 2 bases and 4 bases respectively, with 26 bases between them. The germline CDR1 and CDR2 sequences are SGHVS and FQNEAQ. CDR3 sequence: CASSLRAVGRDQNLTGELFF. DNA of the CDR3: TGTGCCAGCAGCTTAAGGGCCGTCGGGCGAGACCAAAATCTCACCGGGGAGCTGTTTTTT.

The rearrangement joins TRBV28 to TRBJ2-2; possible D gene TRBD1, 6 bases. V lost 7 bases to trimming and J lost 3 bases, with 12 bases between them. CDR1 and CDR2 from the germline V gene are MDHEN and SYDVKM. The CDR3 runs to 14 residues. CDR3 sequence (DNA): TGTGCCAGCACCCCAGGGGCAGACACCGGGGAGCTGTTTTTT. Translation gives CASTPGADTGELFF.

The rearrangement joins TRBV18 to TRBJ1-5, with D tentatively TRBD1 (6 bases). Trimming cost V 0 bases and J 2 bases, with 17 bases left between them. The V gene's germline CDR1 is KGHSH and CDR2 LQKENI. There are 18 residues in the CDR3. CDR3 residues: CASSPPTGGGLGNQPQHF. As DNA, the CDR3 is TGTGCCAGCTCACCACCGACGGGGGGCGGATTGGGCAATCAGCCCCAGCATTTT.

This clone has just one count. This chain joins TRBV3-1 (or the pseudogene TRBV3-2) and TRBJ2-5; D is tentatively TRBD1 or TRBD2 (5 bases each). This CDR3 contains 15 residues. CDR1 and CDR2 (germline): LGHDT, YNNKEL (reference sequence). The germline V and J ends were trimmed by 3 bases and 2 bases, with 13 bases remaining between them. The CDR3 loop is CASSHVGATQETQYF. CDR3 DNA: TGTGCCAGCAGCCACGTCGGGGCAACGCAAGAGACCCAGTACTTC.

This clone was detected a few times. The V call is TRBV7-6, the J call TRBJ2-2; no definite D call. CDR3 size: 15 residues. Looked up from germline, CDR1 is SGHVS and CDR2 is FNYEAQ. Trimming pared 6 bases from V and 5 bases from J, leaving 16 bases between. The CDR3 DNA reads TGTGCCAGCAGGGGCAGTGTCTCGCGGACCGGGGAGCTGTTTTTT. Translation: CASRGSVSRTGELFF.

The chain has TRBV9 and TRBJ2-1; D tentatively fits TRBD1 or TRBD2 (5 bases each). V dropped 4 bases and J dropped 2 bases, with 13 bases sitting between them. Germline CDR1 is SGDLS and CDR2 is YYNGEE. This CDR3 is built from 15 residues. CDR3 loop: CASSLRGQTYNEQFF. The CDR3 DNA follows: TGTGCCAGCAGCCTTCGGGGCCAGACCTACAATGAGCAGTTCTTC.

The chain carries TRBV7-2 and TRBJ2-7; maybe TRBD1 (6 bases). This CDR3 contains 15 residues. Germline V gives CDR1 SGHTA, CDR2 FQGNSA. Trimming left V 2 bases short and J 4 bases short, with 15 bases between. In DNA form, the CDR3 reads TGTGCCAGCAGCTTATGGCAGGGGACCGGTTACGAGCAGTACTTC. Encoded protein: CASSLWQGTGYEQYF. The full variable domain, with the rest looked up from reference TRBV7-2 and TRBJ2-7, is GAGVSQSPSNKVTEKGKDVELRCDPISGHTALYWYRQSLGQGLEFLIYFQGNSAPDKSGLPSDRFSAERTGGSVSTLTIQRTQQEDSAVYLCASSLWQGTGYEQYFGPGTRLTVT.

This rearrangement joins TRBV27 to TRBJ2-1; the D gene is possibly TRBD2 (6 bases). V dropped 5 bases and J dropped 5 bases, with 13 bases sitting between them. Germline-derived CDR1 and CDR2 are MNHEY and SMNVEV (reference sequence). The CDR3 is 14 amino acids. The CDR3 nucleotides are TGTGCCAGCAGTGCCGGGACTCCTCACAATGAGCAGTTCTTC. Translated: CASSAGTPHNEQFF.

This rearrangement joins TRBV5-1 to TRBJ1-1; D is possibly TRBD1 (5 bases). This CDR3 spans 14 amino acids. CDR1 SGHRS and CDR2 YFSETQ come from the germline V gene. Deletions cut 4 bases from V and 4 bases from J, with 14 bases between. CDR3 loop: CASSPLSGPTEAFF. The CDR3 DNA is TGCGCCAGCAGCCCTCTTTCAGGGCCCACTGAAGCTTTCTTT.

The chain links TRBV3-1 (or the pseudogene TRBV3-2) to TRBJ1-1; perhaps TRBD1 as D (5 bases). The CDR3 sequence is 18 residues long. Germline loops: CDR1 LGHDT, CDR2 YNNKEL (reference sequence). Trimming took 4 bases from V and 5 from J, leaving 26 bases between them. CDR3 residues: CASSLNGLGRGRSTEAFF. CDR3 bases: TGTGCCAGCAGCCTCAATGGGCTAGGTAGGGGAAGATCGACTGAAGCTTTCTTT.

J is TRBJ2-5 and V is TRBV15; 7 bases are shared with TRBD1. The germline CDR1 and CDR2 sequences are LNHNV and YYDKDF (reference sequence). This CDR3 spans 14 amino acids. J gave up 5 bases and V 4 bases, and 7 bases lay outside the gene matches. The DNA for the CDR3 is TGTGCCACCAGCAAAAGGGACAGTGGTGAGACCCAGTACTTC. It translates to CATSKRDSGETQYF.

This clone appeared once. The CDR3 loop is CASSLRTVGTDTQYF. For the CDR3, the DNA is TGCGCCAGCAGCCTCCGGACAGTTGGCACAGATACGCAGTATTTT. This chain links TRBV5-1 with TRBJ2-3; weak D call: TRBD1 (6 bases). The V gene's germline CDR1 is SGHRS and CDR2 YFSETQ. Trimming stripped 4 bases from V and 1 base from J, with 13 bases between. The CDR3 length is 15 residues.

The chain is built from TRBV19 and TRBJ2-2, with 8 bases matching TRBD1. V shed 6 bases and J 5 bases; nucleotides not matched to a gene: 8. Germline values: CDR1 LNHDA, CDR2 SQIVND (reference sequence). The CDR3 length is 15 residues. The CDR3 DNA follows: TGTGCCAGTAGATTGGACAGGGTTATGACCGGGGAGCTGTTTTTT. This codes for CASRLDRVMTGELFF.

This clone was seen a few times. The chain links TRBV2 to TRBJ2-1; 13 bases align to TRBD2. Germline values: CDR1 SNHLY, CDR2 FYNNEI. The CDR3 runs to 15 residues. V shed 6 bases and J 6 bases; nucleotides not matched to a gene: 5. The CDR3 sequence: CASRSLAGGLNEQFF. The CDR3, as DNA: TGTGCCAGCAGATCACTAGCGGGAGGGCTCAATGAGCAGTTCTTC.

The genes are TRBV25-1 and TRBJ2-7; TRBD2 matches 7 bases. CDR3 length equals 15 residues. CDR1 MGHDK and CDR2 SYGVNS come from the germline V gene. V shed 4 bases and J 2 bases; nucleotides not matched to a gene: 8. CDR3 DNA: TGTGCCAGCAGTGCTCCTGGGGAGGGAACCTACGAGCAGTACTTC. It yields the protein CASSAPGEGTYEQYF.

V and J are TRBV19 and TRBJ2-7; TRBD1 matches 8 bases. The CDR3 has 13 residues. In germline, CDR1 is LNHDA, CDR2 SQIVND (reference sequence). Unmatched junction bases numbered 3, after V lost 5 bases and J lost 3 bases. The CDR3 region has the DNA TGTGCCAGTAGTCTGGGACAGGTCTACGAGCAGTACTTC. Amino acid sequence: CASSLGQVYEQYF.

The CDR3 protein is CASRWTGSQTQYF. In DNA, the CDR3 is TGTGCCAGCAGATGGACAGGGTCGCAGACCCAGTACTTC. The chain links TRBV2 to TRBJ2-5; 8 nucleotides match TRBD1. Looked up from germline, CDR1 is SNHLY and CDR2 is FYNNEI. Trimming cost V 6 bases and J 6 bases; bases outside gene matches: 6. The CDR3 contains 13 residues.

The chain uses TRBV4-2 and TRBJ2-3, with D possibly called TRBD1 or TRBD2 (5 bases each). V was shortened by 1 base and J by 4 bases, with 9 bases between the two germline ends. Germline loops: CDR1 LGHNA, CDR2 YNFKEQ. The CDR3 covers 14 residues. CDR3 in amino acids: CASSQGRDPDTQYF. CDR3 nucleotide sequence: TGTGCCAGCAGCCAAGGACGGGACCCAGATACGCAGTATTTT.

Sample share makes this clone large (0.1 to 1%). This sequence joins TRBV18 and TRBJ2-1, with D possibly TRBD2 on 5 matching bases. Germline V gene sequence: CDR1 KGHSH, CDR2 LQKENI. The CDR3 spans 13 residues. V was trimmed by 2 bases and J by 3 bases, leaving 5 bases between them. The CDR3 DNA reads TGTGCCAGCTCACCAGGGAGCTACAATGAGCAGTTCTTC. Its translation is CASSPGSYNEQFF.

The count of this clone is one. V and J are TRBV11-2 and TRBJ2-7; 7 bases match TRBD1. The length of the CDR3 is 15 residues. After removal of 1 base from V and 0 bases from J, the junction contained 3 bases not matched to a gene. CDR1 and CDR2 (germline): SGHAT, FQNNGV. The CDR3: CASSLGTGNSYEQYF. CDR3 DNA: TGTGCCAGCAGCTTAGGGACAGGAAACTCCTACGAGCAGTACTTC.

The chain joins TRBV28 to TRBJ1-5; 7 bases fit TRBD1. Per germline, CDR1 MDHEN and CDR2 SYDVKM. This CDR3 comprises 15 residues. The trim removed 6 bases at V and 6 bases at J, leaving 11 bases unmatched. CDR3 DNA: TGTGCCAGCAGCCTTGGGAACAGGGGTACTCAGCCCCAGCATTTT. It specifies CASSLGNRGTQPQHF.

In its sample, this clone was seen once. The chain carries TRBV12-3 or TRBV12-4 and TRBJ2-2; D is unresolved. The CDR3 is 13 residues long. Between the trimmed V and J ends, which lost 5 bases and 7 bases, there was a span of 11 bases. The CDR3 bases are TGTGCCAGCAGTCCACGGTATGGCGGGGAGCTGTTTTTT. It encodes CASSPRYGGELFF.